This T cell receptor beta chain was observed in a study of blood T cell repertoires in COVID-19. CDR3 size: 17 residues. Germline assignment: CDR1 MNHNY and CDR2 SVGAGI (reference sequence). Losses at the gene ends were 5 bases for V and 0 bases for J; bases not matched to a gene: 7. Per the original methods: Estimation of nucleated cell counts relied on the amplification of reference gene primers. TCRdb's copy holds only in-frame clones and misses some; the assay was immunoSEQ multiplex PCR. Clonal size and the V and J genes are those of that table, whereas D and trimming came from the DNA. The sample includes 200,000 to 300,000 clones, around 80% of them seen just once.

The chain has TRBV6-6 and TRBJ2-4; 10 bases map to TRBD2. Material for sequencing was peripheral blood. The origin of this receptor is a man in his sixties with acute or convalescent COVID-19. The CDR3 sequence: CASSPGLAALAKNIQYF. The CDR3 nucleotides read TGTGCCAGCAGTCCCGGACTAGCGGCGCTAGCCAAAAACATTCAGTACTTC.